This T cell receptor beta chain emerged from a study of cytomegalovirus exposure and HLA in healthy donors. In regard to this clone: Its antigen remains unknown.

Overall study results and limits: Confirmation in vitro established that a few CMV-associated chains were specific for CMV antigens. Many donors shared some public TCRs, even though most TCR sequences were rare. According to a later analysis, TCR clusters from the first cohort tended to co-occur in the 120 or so validation repertoires. Associated with cytomegalovirus, according to the listing, were 164 TCR beta chains.

The V gene's germline CDR1 is SSHAT and CDR2 FNYEAQ (reference sequence). CDR3 length: 14 residues. The germline V and J ends were trimmed by 2 bases and 1 base, with 8 bases remaining between them. Clones were read by immunoSEQ multiplex PCR, and TCRdb kept only the in-frame ones, dropping some. The sample lists tens of thousands of clones; roughly 93% were seen once. What was sequenced was PBMCs. This receptor was identified in a woman under 30 in good health and CMV-seronegative. The rearrangement links TRBV7-7 to TRBJ2-5; D uncertain. CDR3 residues: CASSLLGFQETQYF. In nucleotides, the CDR3 is TGTGCCAGCAGCTTACTTGGCTTCCAAGAGACCCAGTACTTC.